This T cell receptor (beta chain) came from a study of T cell responses to AZD1222 COVID-19 vaccine. Profiling relied on immunoSEQ multiplex PCR, and the TCRdb table lists in-frame clones only, not all of them. The data hold 80,000 to 100,000 clones, with roughly 86% observed a single time. This receptor was taken from an adult who received the AZD1222 COVID-19 vaccine. Sequenced here: peripheral blood, sampled 28 days after the second AZD1222 dose.

The CDR3 region has the DNA TGTGCCAGCAGCGTGACCTGGGAGCAGTACTTC. It encodes CASSVTWEQYF. The rearrangement uses TRBV2 and TRBJ2-7; D uncertain. There are 11 residues in the CDR3. Germline CDR1 and CDR2: SNHLY and FYNNEI. V was shortened by 6 bases and J by 7 bases, with 10 bases between the two germline ends.